This TCR beta chain was retrieved from a study of human T cells and chemical hapten exposure. V dropped 4 bases and J dropped 1 base, with 14 bases sitting between them. The CDR3 has 16 residues. Time point described: patch test 1, 2 weeks after DPC sensitization. Noted treatment: therapeutic diphenylcyclopropenone sensitization with weekly scalp DPC. Separate cDNA molecules received unique molecular identifiers, which the library attached to them. A single record per CDR3 protein comes from TCRdb applying MiXCR to the RACE reads. The sample shows just under 350,000 distinct CDR3 sequences, 5.5% to 8% of them seen only once.

V is TRBV12-3 or TRBV12-4 and J is TRBJ2-1; D gene uncertain. The clonotype was recovered from a woman in her late teens or twenties with alopecia areata. Some clones in this sample may be carry-over from other donors' samples. The sample was whole blood, taken in connection with sensitization to the hapten diphenylcyclopropenone (DPC). In DNA, the CDR3 is TGTGCCAGCAGTTCCCGATCTGTGGTATCCTACAATGAGCAGTTCTTC. This encodes CASSSRSVVSYNEQFF.